This TCR beta chain was profiled in a study of cytomegalovirus exposure and HLA in healthy donors. Turning to the study itself: Drawn from HLA-typed donors, tens of millions of unique TCRs were held in an early data release.

Amplification used 60 Vbeta primers and 13 Jbeta primers. Sequenced by immunoSEQ multiplex PCR; TCRdb stores in-frame clones only, minus some. The sample has some 130,000 clones, about 64% seen once. Study-level results: According to an earlier analysis, most TCR beta V segments yielded productive rearrangements about 90% or about 30% of the time. Later analysis suggested links between common viral pathogens and several top significant clusters. Presence/absence analysis assumed near-uniform sequencing depth across donors.

The length of the CDR3 is 18 residues. The ends lost 0 bases at V and 12 bases at J; junction bases unmatched: 20. Germline values: CDR1 SGHNT, CDR2 YYREEE (reference sequence). On this clone itself: What it recognizes is unknown.

The V call is TRBV5-4, the J call TRBJ2-1, with 8 positions matching TRBD2. Sequencing used PBMCs. This receptor was taken from a middle-aged woman in good health and CMV-seronegative. The CDR3 DNA reads TGTGCCAGCAGCTTGGGGACTAGCTCCGCTAAACACCGGATGGCGCAGTTCTTC. It codes for CASSLGTSSAKHRMAQFF.